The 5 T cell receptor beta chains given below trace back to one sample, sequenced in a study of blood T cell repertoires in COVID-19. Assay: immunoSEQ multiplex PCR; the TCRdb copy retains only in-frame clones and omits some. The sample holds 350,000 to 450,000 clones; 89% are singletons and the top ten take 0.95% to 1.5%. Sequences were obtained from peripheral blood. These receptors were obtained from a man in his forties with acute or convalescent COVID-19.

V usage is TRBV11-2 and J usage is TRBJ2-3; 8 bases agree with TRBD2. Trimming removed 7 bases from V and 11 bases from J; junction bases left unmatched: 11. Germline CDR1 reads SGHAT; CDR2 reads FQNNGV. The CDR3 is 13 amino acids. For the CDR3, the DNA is TGTGCCAGCATCTCACTCCGGGAGGGGGGGCAGTATTTT. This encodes CASISLREGGQYF.

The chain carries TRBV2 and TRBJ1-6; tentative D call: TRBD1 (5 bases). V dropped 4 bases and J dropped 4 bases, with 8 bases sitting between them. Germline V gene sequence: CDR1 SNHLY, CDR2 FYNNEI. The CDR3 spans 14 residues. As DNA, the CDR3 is TGTGCCAGCAGTGTCCAGGGTTATAATTCACCCCTCCACTTT. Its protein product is CASSVQGYNSPLHF.

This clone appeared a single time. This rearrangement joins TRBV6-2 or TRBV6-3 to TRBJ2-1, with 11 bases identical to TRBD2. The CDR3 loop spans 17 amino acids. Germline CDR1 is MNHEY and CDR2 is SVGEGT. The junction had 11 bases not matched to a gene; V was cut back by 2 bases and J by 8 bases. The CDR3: CASSYDLSGRAYDEQFF. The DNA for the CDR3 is TGTGCCAGCAGTTACGACCTTAGCGGGAGGGCTTACGATGAGCAGTTCTTC.

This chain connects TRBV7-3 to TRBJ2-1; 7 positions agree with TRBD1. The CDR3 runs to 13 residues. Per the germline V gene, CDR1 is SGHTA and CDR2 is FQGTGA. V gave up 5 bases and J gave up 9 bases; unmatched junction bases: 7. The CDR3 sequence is CASSPQGGGEQFF. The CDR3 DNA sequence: TGTGCCAGCAGCCCACAAGGGGGCGGTGAGCAGTTCTTC.

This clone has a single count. The CDR3 coding sequence is TGTGCCAGCAGCCCCCCAGCGGGAGGAGGCGATACGCAGTATTTT. Its translation: CASSPPAGGGDTQYF. V is TRBV9 and J is TRBJ2-3; 9 bases are a match to TRBD2. The ends lost 4 bases at V and 6 bases at J; junction bases unmatched: 9. Germline CDR1 reads SGDLS; CDR2 reads YYNGEE. The CDR3 totals 15 residues.